One sample yielded the 8 T cell receptor beta chains listed below, sequenced in a study of cytotoxic CD8 clonotypes in ibrutinib-treated CLL. Sequenced by immunoSEQ multiplex PCR; TCRdb stores in-frame clones only, minus some. The sample includes about 130,000 clones, roughly three quarters of them seen just once. The specimen comprised PBMCs, sampled after 12 months of ibrutinib treatment. Receptors were obtained from a human donor with chronic lymphocytic leukemia.

V gene TRBV6-1 combines with J gene TRBJ1-1, with 7 bases that match TRBD1. J gave up 1 base and V 5 bases, and 4 bases lay outside the gene matches. The V gene's germline CDR1 is MNHNS and CDR2 SASEGT. The CDR3 has 14 amino acids. CDR3 residues: CASSTTGTNTEAFF. The CDR3 nucleotides read TGTGCCAGCAGTACGACAGGGACGAACACTGAAGCTTTCTTT.

The chain links TRBV7-9 to TRBJ2-1; 9 nucleotides match TRBD2. This CDR3 spans 15 amino acids. Trimming took 2 bases from V and 9 from J; bases not matched to a gene: 8. The germline gives CDR1 SEHNR, CDR2 FQNEAQ (reference sequence). The CDR3 reads CASSLQAGGVFEQFF. The CDR3 DNA follows: TGTGCCAGCAGCTTACAAGCGGGAGGTGTATTTGAGCAGTTCTTC.

This clone showed up just a few times. The rearrangement links TRBV28 to TRBJ2-7, with a tentative D call TRBD2 (6 bases). Trimming left V 4 bases short and J 2 bases short, with 15 bases between. Germline V gene lookup returns CDR1 MDHEN and CDR2 SYDVKM. This CDR3 is built from 15 residues. CDR3 nucleotides: TGTGCCAGCAGTTACTCGGGACTGGCTCCCTACGAGCAGTACTTC. This codes for CASSYSGLAPYEQYF.

The chain joins TRBV7-2 to TRBJ1-2; 10 bases map to TRBD1. The CDR3 length is 15 residues. The germline V gene encodes CDR1 SGHTA and CDR2 FQGNSA. The V gene end was trimmed by 6 bases and the J gene end by 3 bases; junction bases not matched to a gene: 7. CDR3 nucleotide sequence: TGTGCCAGCAGAAGTCGGGACAGGGGCGACTATGGCTACACCTTC. Protein: CASRSRDRGDYGYTF. Complete variable domain (other parts from reference TRBV7-2 and TRBJ1-2): GAGVSQSPSNKVTEKGKDVELRCDPISGHTALYWYRQSLGQGLEFLIYFQGNSAPDKSGLPSDRFSAERTGGSVSTLTIQRTQQEDSAVYLCASRSRDRGDYGYTFGSGTRLTVV.

J is TRBJ2-1 and V is TRBV4-1, with a tentative D call TRBD2 (5 bases). Trimming left V 4 bases short and J 5 bases short, with 12 bases between. The CDR3 contains 14 residues. Germline V gene lookup returns CDR1 MGHRA and CDR2 YSYEKL. CDR3 in amino acids: CASSPRGLNNEQFF. The CDR3 bases are TGCGCCAGCAGCCCCCGAGGACTTAACAATGAGCAGTTCTTC.

The chain couples TRBV6-6 to TRBJ2-7, with D unresolved. V was clipped by 0 bases and J by 0 bases, with 12 bases between them. This CDR3 region has 16 residues. Germline V CDR1 and CDR2: MNHNY, SVGAGI (reference sequence). The CDR3 spells CASSYSGSFSSYEQYF. Written as DNA, the CDR3 is TGTGCCAGCAGTTACTCGGGGTCCTTCAGCTCCTACGAGCAGTACTTC.

The rearrangement links TRBV19 to TRBJ1-1; 8 nucleotides agree with TRBD1. CDR3 length: 17 residues. The germline V gene encodes CDR1 LNHDA and CDR2 SQIVND (reference sequence). Trimming removed 4 bases from V and 0 bases from J; junction bases left unmatched: 10. Here the CDR3 DNA reads TGTGCCAGTAGTACGACAGGGGCCTCTTATTTGAACACTGAAGCTTTCTTT. Translated: CASSTTGASYLNTEAFF. The variable domain in full, with the rest retrieved from reference TRBV19 and TRBJ1-1, is DGGITQSPKYLFRKEGQNVTLSCEQNLNHDAMYWYRQDPGQGLRLIYYSQIVNDFQKGDIAEGYSVSREKKESFPLTVTSAQKNPTAFYLCASSTTGASYLNTEAFFGQGTRLTVV.

The chain links TRBV6-5 to TRBJ1-1; D ambiguous. The V and J ends lost 7 bases and 6 bases respectively, with 15 bases between them. Germline V CDR1 and CDR2: MNHEY, SVGAGI. The CDR3 sequence is 13 residues long. The CDR3 sequence: CASTGFDRAEAFF. CDR3 in DNA: TGTGCCAGCACGGGTTTCGACCGGGCTGAAGCTTTCTTT.